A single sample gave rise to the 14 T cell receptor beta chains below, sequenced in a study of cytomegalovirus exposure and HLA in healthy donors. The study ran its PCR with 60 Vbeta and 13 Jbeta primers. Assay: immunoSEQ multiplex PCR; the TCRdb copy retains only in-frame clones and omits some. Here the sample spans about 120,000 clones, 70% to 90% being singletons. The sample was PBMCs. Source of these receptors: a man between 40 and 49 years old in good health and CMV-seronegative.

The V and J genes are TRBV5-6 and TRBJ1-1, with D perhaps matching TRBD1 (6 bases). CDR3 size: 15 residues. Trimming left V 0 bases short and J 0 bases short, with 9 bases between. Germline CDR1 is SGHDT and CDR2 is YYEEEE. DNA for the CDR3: TGTGCCAGCAGCTTGGCCGGGGGGCTGAACACTGAAGCTTTCTTT. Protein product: CASSLAGGLNTEAFF.

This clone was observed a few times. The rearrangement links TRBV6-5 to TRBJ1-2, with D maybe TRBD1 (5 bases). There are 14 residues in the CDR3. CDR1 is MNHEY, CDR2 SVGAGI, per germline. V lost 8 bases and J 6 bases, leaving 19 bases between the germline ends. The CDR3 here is CASGSRGGKNGYTF. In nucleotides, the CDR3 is TGTGCCAGCGGGTCTCGCGGGGGGAAAAATGGCTACACCTTC.

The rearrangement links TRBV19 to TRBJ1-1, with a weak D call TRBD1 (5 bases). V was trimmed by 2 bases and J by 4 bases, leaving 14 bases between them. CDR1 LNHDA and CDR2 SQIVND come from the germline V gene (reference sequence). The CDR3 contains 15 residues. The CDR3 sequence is CASSISGGVSTEAFF. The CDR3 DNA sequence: TGTGCCAGTAGTATAAGCGGGGGAGTTAGCACTGAAGCTTTCTTT.

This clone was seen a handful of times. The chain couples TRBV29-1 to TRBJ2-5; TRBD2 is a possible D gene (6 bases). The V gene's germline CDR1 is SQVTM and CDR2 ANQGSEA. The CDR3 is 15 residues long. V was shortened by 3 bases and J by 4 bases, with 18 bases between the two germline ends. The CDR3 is CSVDSEPAGPETQYF. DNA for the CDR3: TGCAGCGTTGATAGTGAACCCGCGGGGCCAGAGACCCAGTACTTC.

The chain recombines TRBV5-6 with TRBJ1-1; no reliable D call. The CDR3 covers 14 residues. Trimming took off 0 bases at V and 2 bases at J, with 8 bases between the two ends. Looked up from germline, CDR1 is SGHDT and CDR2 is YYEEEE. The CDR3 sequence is CASSLDRRNTEAFF. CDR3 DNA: TGTGCCAGCAGCTTGGACAGAAGAAACACTGAAGCTTTCTTT.

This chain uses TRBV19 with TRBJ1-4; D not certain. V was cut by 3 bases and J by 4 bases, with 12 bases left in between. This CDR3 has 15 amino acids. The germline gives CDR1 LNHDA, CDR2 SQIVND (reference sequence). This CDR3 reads CASSIRESGNEKLFF. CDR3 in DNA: TGTGCCAGTAGTATCCGGGAGTCGGGTAATGAAAAACTGTTTTTT.

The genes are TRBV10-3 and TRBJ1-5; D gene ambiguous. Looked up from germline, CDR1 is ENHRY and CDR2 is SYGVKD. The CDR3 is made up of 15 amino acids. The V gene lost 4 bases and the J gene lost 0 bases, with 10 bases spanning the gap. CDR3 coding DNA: TGTGCCATCAGTGTATCAGGATTTAGCAATCAGCCCCAGCATTTT. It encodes CAISVSGFSNQPQHF.

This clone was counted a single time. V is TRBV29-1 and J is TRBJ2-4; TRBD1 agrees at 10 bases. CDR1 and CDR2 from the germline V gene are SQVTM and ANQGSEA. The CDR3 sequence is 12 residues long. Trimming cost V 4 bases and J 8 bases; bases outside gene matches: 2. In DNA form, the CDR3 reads TGCAGCGTTGGACAGGGGGCGGACATTCAGTACTTC. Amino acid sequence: CSVGQGADIQYF. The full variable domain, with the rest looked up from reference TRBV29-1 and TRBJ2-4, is SAVISQKPSRDICQRGTSLTIQCQVDSQVTMMFWYRQQPGQSLTLIATANQGSEATYESGFVIDKFPISRPNLTFSTLTVSNMSPEDSSIYLCSVGQGADIQYFGAGTRLSVL.

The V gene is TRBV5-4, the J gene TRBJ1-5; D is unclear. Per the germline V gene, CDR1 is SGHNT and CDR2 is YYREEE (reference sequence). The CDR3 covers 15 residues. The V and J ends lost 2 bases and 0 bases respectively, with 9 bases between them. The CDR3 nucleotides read TGTGCCAGCAGCTTTGCCGGGGATAGCAATCAGCCCCAGCATTTT. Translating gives CASSFAGDSNQPQHF.

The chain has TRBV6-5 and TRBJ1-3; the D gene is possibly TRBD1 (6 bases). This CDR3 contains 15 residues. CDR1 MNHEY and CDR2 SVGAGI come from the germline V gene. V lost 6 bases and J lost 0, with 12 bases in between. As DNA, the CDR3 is TGTGCCAGCAGGCCCCGACAGGCCTCTGGAAACACCATATATTTT. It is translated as CASRPRQASGNTIYF.

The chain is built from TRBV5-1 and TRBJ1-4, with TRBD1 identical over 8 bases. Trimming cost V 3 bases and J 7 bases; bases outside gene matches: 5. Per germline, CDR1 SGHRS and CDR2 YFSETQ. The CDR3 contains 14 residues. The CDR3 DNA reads TGCGCCAGCAGCTCGGACAGGGTCGCTGAAAAACTGTTTTTT. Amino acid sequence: CASSSDRVAEKLFF.

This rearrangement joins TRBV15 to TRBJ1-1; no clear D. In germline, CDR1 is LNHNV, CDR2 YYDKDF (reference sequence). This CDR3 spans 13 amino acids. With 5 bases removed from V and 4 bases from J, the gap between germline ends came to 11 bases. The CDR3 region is CATSDSPGTEAFF. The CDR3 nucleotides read TGTGCCACCAGCGATTCGCCGGGCACTGAAGCTTTCTTT.

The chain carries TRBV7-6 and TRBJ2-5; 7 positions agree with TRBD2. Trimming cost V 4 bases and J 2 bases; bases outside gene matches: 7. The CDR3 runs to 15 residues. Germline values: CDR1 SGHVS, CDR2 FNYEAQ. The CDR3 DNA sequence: TGTGCCAGCAGCTACAATCGACTAGCTCAAGAGACCCAGTACTTC. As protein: CASSYNRLAQETQYF. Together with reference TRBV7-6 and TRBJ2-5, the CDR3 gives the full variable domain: GAGVSQSPRYKVTKRGQDVALRCDPISGHVSLYWYRQALGQGPEFLTYFNYEAQQDKSGLPNDRFSAERPEGSISTLTIQRTEQRDSAMYRCASSYNRLAQETQYFGPGTRLLVL.

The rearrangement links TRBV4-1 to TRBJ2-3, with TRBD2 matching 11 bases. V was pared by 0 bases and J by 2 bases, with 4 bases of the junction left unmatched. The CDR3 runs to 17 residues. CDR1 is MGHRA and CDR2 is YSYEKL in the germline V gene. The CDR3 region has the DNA TGCGCCAGCAGCCAAGAGGCTAGCGGGGGGCACACAGATACGCAGTATTTT. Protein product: CASSQEASGGHTDTQYF.